This TCR beta chain is drawn from a study of OX40 agonist ivuxolimab in advanced cancers. The study in broad terms: Ivuxolimab, which targeted the costimulatory receptor OX40 (CD134), was an agonistic, fully human IgG2 monoclonal antibody. Intravenous ivuxolimab was administered to patients every 2 weeks at six dose levels: 0.01, 0.1, 0.3, 1.5, 3 and 10 mg/kg. Among the roughly 52 dose-escalation patients, approximately 20 had hepatocellular carcinoma, around 15 melanoma, 9 renal cell carcinoma and 9 head and neck cancer. The dose-escalation cohort was roughly 80% male with a mean age of about 58 years, ranging from roughly 23 to 79. Patients were allowed to have had prior anti-PD-1, anti-PD-L1 or anti-CTLA-4 therapy, and more than 35% of the dose-escalation patients had been treated with checkpoint inhibitors. Partial responses occurred in three dose-escalation patients: two with cutaneous melanoma and one with hepatocellular carcinoma. Peripheral TCRbeta sequencing was intended to test whether TCR sequence diversity was altered and clonal T-cell expansion was caused by ivuxolimab. The paper describes the monotherapy dose-escalation part (N of about 52 patients) of the phase I trial of ivuxolimab.

Genomic DNA was extracted from sorted cells for sequencing of the TCRbeta CDR3 region. TCRbeta CDR3 regions were sequenced using the immunoSEQ Assay. TCRdb mirrors the immuneACCESS table, restricted to in-frame sequences. Some clones are absent from its copies; in checked studies, under half trace to an unresolved V gene, and the reason for the others is unknown. Counted in this sample were about 20,000 clones; about 83% of them appeared once. Around 10% of the sample belongs to the ten largest clones. Broader findings and caveats from the paper: After ivuxolimab, more expanded clones were found on average in CD8+ T cells than in CD4+ T cells. Low levels of normalized T-cell clonal expansion were also shown by some nonresponding patients. The antigen specificity of the clonally expanded peripheral T cells was not determined. Partial responders in the 0.1-3.0 mg/kg groups had among the lowest normalized peripheral clonal expansion, especially among CD8+ T cells. At doses of 0.1 to 3.0 mg/kg, clonal expansion of both CD4+ and CD8+ blood T cells was observed from baseline to week 6.

V gives up 1 base and J gives up 6 bases, and the segment between their germline ends measures 9 bases. The CDR3 measures 13 amino acids from cysteine to phenylalanine. Only the CDR3 portion is preserved as DNA: 39 bases, with reading frame beginning at the first base. The germline V gene (reference sequence) sets CDR1 to LNHNV and CDR2 to YYDKDF. Regarding this clone: Its antigen is currently not known. No base qualities exist here, and no much larger clone lies one base off it.

Patients with autoimmune disease history or receiving systemic immunosuppression were excluded from the trial. In every dose cohort, peripheral blood was drawn for TCR sequencing at baseline, cycle 4 day 1, and cycle 7 day 1. The samples were taken from a phase I, first-in-human, multicenter, open-label dose-escalation trial of ivuxolimab. Adults with locally advanced or metastatic head and neck squamous cell, hepatocellular, melanoma or renal cell carcinoma were enrolled in the trial. Before TCR sequencing, CD4+ and CD8+ T cells were separately sorted from peripheral blood. This chain joins TRBV15 to TRBJ1-2, with the D gene too uncertain to name. This material consisted of CD4+ or CD8+ T cells sorted from blood, taken in a trial of the OX40 agonist ivuxolimab. This clonotype was sampled from an adult with an advanced solid tumor such as melanoma, head and neck, liver or kidney cancer. The CDR3 protein sequence reads: CATSRGVNNGYTF. The DNA sequence is as follows: TGTGCCACCAGCAGAGGGGTTAATAATGGCTACACCTTC.